This T cell receptor (beta chain) was documented in a study of cytomegalovirus exposure and HLA in healthy donors. 60 Vbeta and 13 Jbeta primers were used in PCR. The data were produced by immunoSEQ multiplex PCR, yet TCRdb's version contains in-frame clones alone and is incomplete. The table lists 110,000 to 150,000 clones, about 85% of them singletons. Germline V lookup: CDR1 SGHNT, CDR2 YENEEA. The CDR3 runs 15 residues. The V end was cut by 6 bases, the J end by 1 base, with 14 bases between. The sequenced sample was PBMCs. The origin of this receptor is a boy younger than 10 in good health and CMV-seronegative. The V gene is TRBV11-3, the J gene TRBJ2-3; perhaps TRBD1 as D (6 bases). DNA for the CDR3: TGTGCCAGCAGGGACAGCACAGACCGCACAGATACGCAGTATTTT. Translated: CASRDSTDRTDTQYF.